This record covers a single T cell receptor (beta chain). V was pared by 2 bases and J by 5 bases, with 11 bases between. CDR1 SGHRS and CDR2 YFSETQ come from the germline V gene. The CDR3 is 13 residues long. Repertoires were generated with immunoSEQ multiplex PCR, while TCRdb's copy carries only in-frame clones and drops some. The data show about 59,000 clones, approximately 87% seen once. These data are taken from a study of technical replicates of blood from a handful of donors. The sample taken for sequencing was PBMCs. The rearrangement uses TRBV5-1 and TRBJ2-7; a possible D gene is TRBD1 (6 bases). The TCR was taken from a human donor in good health. Some clones in this sample may be carry-over from other donors' samples. This CDR3 is CASSLQGIDEQYF. In DNA form, the CDR3 reads TGCGCCAGCAGCTTACAGGGTATAGACGAGCAGTACTTC.